Below are 4 T cell receptor beta chains sequenced from a single sample in a study of Ad26.COV2.S vaccination and SARS-CoV-2 variants (dated by TCRdb to the early 2020s). The label giving this sample's treatment or condition can be read as: around 19 received Ad26.COV2.S at low or high dose, single or two shots; several received placebo; per-sample allocation not given. Repertoires of vaccine and placebo recipients were sequenced from samples collected on day 63 after the first injection. Libraries were prepared through the immunoSEQ multiplex PCR assay. As stored in TCRdb, this immuneACCESS dataset retains in-frame rearrangements with V and J assigned. A fraction of the clones does not appear; measured against another copy, unresolved V genes explain less than half of the discrepancy, and the remainder lacks a known reason. In this sample the table shows 350,000 to 500,000 clones, 90% of which occur a single time. Jointly, the top ten make up around 4.5% of the sample.

The specimen comprised peripheral blood, sampled in a trial of Ad26.COV2.S vaccine versus placebo. These receptors were taken from a person aged 18-60 years who received the Ad26.COV2.S COVID-19 vaccine or a placebo.

This clone was detected only once. J is TRBJ2-3 and V is TRBV6-2 or TRBV6-3; D possibly corresponds to TRBD2 (5 bases). Germline CDR1 reads MNHEY; CDR2 reads SVGEGT. V lost 3 bases and J lost 1, with 14 bases in between. CDR3 size: 16 residues. This chain's CDR3 is CASSYLVGEGTDTQYF. DNA of the CDR3: TGTGCCAGCAGTTATTTGGTGGGAGAGGGCACAGATACGCAGTATTTT.

The gene calls are TRBV6-2 or TRBV6-3 and TRBJ1-2; 10 nucleotides align to TRBD1. The V and J ends lost 2 bases and 5 bases, in that order; junction bases with no gene match: 5. The CDR3 extends over 15 amino acids. CDR1 is MNHEY, CDR2 SVGEGT, per germline. In nucleotides, the CDR3 is TGTGCCAGCAGTTACGGACAGGGGGTGATATATGGCTACACCTTC. Translating it yields CASSYGQGVIYGYTF.

This clone occurred a few times. The V call is TRBV9, the J call TRBJ2-1; the D is unclear. Looked up from germline, CDR1 is SGDLS and CDR2 is YYNGEE. CDR3 length equals 13 residues. V was cut by 6 bases and J by 5 bases, with 12 bases left in between. The CDR3 here is CASTLSPDNEQFF. The CDR3 nucleotides read TGTGCCAGCACCCTGTCGCCCGACAATGAGCAGTTCTTC.

This clone has just one count. The chain recombines TRBV28 with TRBJ2-7, with D possibly matching TRBD1 (5 bases). In germline, CDR1 is MDHEN, CDR2 SYDVKM. V lost 2 bases to trimming and J lost 5 bases, with 13 bases between them. There are 14 residues in the CDR3. For the CDR3, the DNA is TGTGCCAGCAGTTTACAGGGTATGATCCACGAGCAGTACTTC. This gives the protein CASSLQGMIHEQYF.